This TCR beta chain appears in the sequencing data of a study of regulatory T cells in long-lasting Graves disease. On the study more broadly: Those with persistent Graves' disease had received antithyroid drugs for over 5 years with positive TSH receptor antibodies.

Through Arm-PCR of CDR3 regions and iRepertoire HTBI primers, TCR beta libraries were built. Each CDR3 protein is one row after TCRdb ran MiXCR on the multiplex PCR reads. Among roughly 400,000 distinct CDR3 sequences listed, under 25% were seen once. This clonotype has more than one count but fewer than ten. The time point denotes: persistent/refractory GD, antithyroid drugs over 5 years with positive TRAb. Extracted RNA from PBMCs served as the source of the TCR library. The V and J ends lost 8 bases and 14 bases respectively, with 24 bases between them. There are 13 residues in the CDR3. This sequence originates from a female donor with Graves disease. This specimen consisted of peripheral blood mononuclear cells (PBMCs), obtained when the disease was refractory, from a patient treated with antithyroid drugs. This chain links TRBV12-3 or TRBV12-4 with TRBJ2-5; maybe TRBD1 (5 bases). In nucleotides, the CDR3 is TGTGCCAGCTGCCCCTCTGGGGCTTCCGGCCAATACTTC. Translating gives CASCPSGASGQYF.